This T cell receptor (beta chain) was recorded in a study of T cell changes during pregnancy in multiple sclerosis (dated by TCRdb to about 2019). Background for the entire study: In women with multiple sclerosis, the researchers looked at how the T cell repertoire shifted as pregnancy progressed.

Receptor amplification or capture employed the immunoSEQ multiplex PCR assay. TCRdb took this table from immuneACCESS and kept in-frame rearrangements with V and J called. Such tables lack part of the clones; where checked against another copy, unresolved V genes explain under half of the gap, and the rest is unexplained. The table for this sample lists under 45,000 clones; 88% of them were counted only once. 0.95% to 1.5% of the sample lies in the top ten. V is cut by 8 bases and J by 0 bases, and the space between the germline ends is 14 bases. The germline V gene gives CDR1 as MNHNS and CDR2 as SASEGT. The CDR3 goes from the cysteine to the phenylalanine over 15 residues. Of the read, only the CDR3 DNA is kept; its 45 bases are in frame from base 1. As regards this clone: Its antigen is currently not known. The sample holds no much larger clone one base away, and base qualities are not on file.

The receptor was derived from a female donor with multiple sclerosis, enrolled in a pregnancy study. The sequence joins TRBV6-1 to TRBJ2-1, with TRBD2 as a weak D call on 6 bases. Sample: CD4+ T cells from peripheral blood mononuclear cells, taken in the second trimester of pregnancy. The CDR3 reads as follows: CASEPGLHSYNEQFF. The DNA sequence is TGTGCCAGCGAACCGGGACTTCACTCCTACAATGAGCAGTTCTTC.